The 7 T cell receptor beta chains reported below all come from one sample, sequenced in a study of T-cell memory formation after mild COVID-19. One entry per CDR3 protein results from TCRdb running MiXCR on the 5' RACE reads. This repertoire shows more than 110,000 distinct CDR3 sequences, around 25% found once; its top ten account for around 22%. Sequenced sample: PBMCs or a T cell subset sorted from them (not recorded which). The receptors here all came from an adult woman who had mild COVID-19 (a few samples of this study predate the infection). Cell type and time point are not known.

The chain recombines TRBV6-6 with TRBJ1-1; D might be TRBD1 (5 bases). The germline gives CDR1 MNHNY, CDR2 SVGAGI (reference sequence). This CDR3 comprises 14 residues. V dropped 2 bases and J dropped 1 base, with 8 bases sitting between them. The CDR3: CASSYGAGNTEAFF. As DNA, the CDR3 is TGTGCCAGCAGTTACGGGGCAGGGAACACTGAAGCTTTCTTT.

CDR3 bases: TGTGCCACCAGTGATGACCGGGACGTCGAGCAGCCCCAGCATTTT. As protein: CATSDDRDVEQPQHF. The V gene is TRBV24-1, the J gene TRBJ1-5, with D possibly TRBD1 on 5 matching bases. CDR3 size: 15 residues. Deletions cut 3 bases from V and 7 bases from J, with 15 bases between. From germline, CDR1 is KGHDR and CDR2 SFDVKD.

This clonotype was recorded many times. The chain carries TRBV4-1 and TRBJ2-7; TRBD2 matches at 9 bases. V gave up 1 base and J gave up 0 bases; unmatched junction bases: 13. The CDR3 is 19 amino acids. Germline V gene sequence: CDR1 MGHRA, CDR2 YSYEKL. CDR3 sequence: CASSQVSLTAGGNSYEQYF. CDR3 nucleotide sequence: TGCGCCAGCAGCCAAGTTTCGCTGACAGCGGGGGGAAACTCCTACGAGCAGTACTTC.

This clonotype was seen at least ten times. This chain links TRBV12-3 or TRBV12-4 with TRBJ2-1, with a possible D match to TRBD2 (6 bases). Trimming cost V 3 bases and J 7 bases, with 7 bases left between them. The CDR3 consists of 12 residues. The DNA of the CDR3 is TGTGCCAGCAGTTTTGGGGGGAATGAGCAGTTCTTC. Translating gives CASSFGGNEQFF.

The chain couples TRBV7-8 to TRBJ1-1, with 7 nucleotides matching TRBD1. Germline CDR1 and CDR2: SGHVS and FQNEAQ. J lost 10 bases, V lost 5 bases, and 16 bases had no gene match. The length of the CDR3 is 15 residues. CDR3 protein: CASSRRQGVAGGAFF. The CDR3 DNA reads TGTGCCAGCAGCCGGAGACAGGGCGTTGCGGGTGGAGCTTTCTTT.

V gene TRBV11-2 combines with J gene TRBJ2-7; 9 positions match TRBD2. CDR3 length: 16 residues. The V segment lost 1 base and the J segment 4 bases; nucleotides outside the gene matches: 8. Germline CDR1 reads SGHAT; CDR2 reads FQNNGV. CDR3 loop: CASSLASGALRYEQYF. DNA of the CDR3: TGTGCCAGCAGCTTAGCTAGCGGGGCCCTCCGATACGAGCAGTACTTC.

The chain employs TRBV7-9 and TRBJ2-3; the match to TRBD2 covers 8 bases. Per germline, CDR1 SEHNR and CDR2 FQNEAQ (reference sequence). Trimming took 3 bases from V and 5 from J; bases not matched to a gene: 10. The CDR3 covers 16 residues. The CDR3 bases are TGTGCCAGCAGCTTCCCCCTGGGGCTAGCGGGAGATACGCAGTATTTT. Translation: CASSFPLGLAGDTQYF. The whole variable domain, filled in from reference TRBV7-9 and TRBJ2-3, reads DTGVSQNPRHKITKRGQNVTFRCDPISEHNRLYWYRQTLGQGPEFLTYFQNEAQLEKSRLLSDRFSAERPKGSFSTLEIQRTEQGDSAMYLCASSFPLGLAGDTQYFGPGTRLTVL.